The 17 T cell receptor beta chains below were found in one sample sequenced in a study of blood T cell repertoires in COVID-19. Profiling relied on immunoSEQ multiplex PCR, and the TCRdb table lists in-frame clones only, not all of them. This sample has 8,000 to 10,000 clones, with around three quarters found just once. Sequenced input: peripheral blood. The receptors were sampled from a human donor in a cohort sampled during active COVID-19.

This clone has just one count. The V call is TRBV7-9, the J call TRBJ1-2; 9 bases are a match to TRBD1. Per germline, CDR1 SEHNR and CDR2 FQNEAQ (reference sequence). The V and J ends lost 5 bases and 4 bases, in that order; junction bases with no gene match: 5. There are 14 residues in the CDR3. The CDR3 nucleotides read TGTGCCAGCAGCCTCTCGGGACAGGGCTATGGCTACACCTTC. Its protein product is CASSLSGQGYGYTF.

The gene calls are TRBV12-3 or TRBV12-4 and TRBJ1-5; D may be TRBD1 (6 bases). This CDR3 comprises 13 residues. V was clipped by 6 bases and J by 2 bases, with 8 bases between them. CDR3 in amino acids: CASRGGGNQPQHF. CDR3 bases: TGTGCCAGCAGAGGGGGGGGCAATCAGCCCCAGCATTTT.

The chain combines TRBV12-3 or TRBV12-4 with TRBJ1-1; D remains ambiguous. This CDR3 region has 12 residues. The ends were cut back, 3 bases at V and 7 bases at J, with 9 bases in the middle. CDR3 region: CASSLVAVEAFF. The DNA of the CDR3 is TGTGCCAGCAGTTTGGTGGCAGTTGAAGCTTTCTTT.

The chain has TRBV5-4 and TRBJ2-5, with a possible D match to TRBD1 (5 bases). The length of the CDR3 is 15 residues. Germline CDR1 SGHNT, CDR2 YYREEE (reference sequence). Between the trimmed V and J ends, which lost 0 bases and 4 bases, there was a span of 13 bases. Here the CDR3 DNA reads TGTGCCAGCAGCTTGGAGGGGTCAGGGTCAGAGACCCAGTACTTC. Translating gives CASSLEGSGSETQYF.

The chain recombines TRBV5-6 with TRBJ2-7; D gene uncertain. This CDR3 has 14 amino acids. V dropped 4 bases and J dropped 2 bases, with 13 bases sitting between them. Germline V gives CDR1 SGHDT, CDR2 YYEEEE. The CDR3 region is CASSPTGGTYEQYF. CDR3 nucleotide sequence: TGTGCCAGCAGCCCGACGGGTGGAACCTACGAGCAGTACTTC.

The rearrangement uses TRBV27 and TRBJ1-6; 8 bases line up with TRBD1. CDR3 length: 16 amino acids. V was pared by 4 bases and J by 7 bases, with 9 bases of the junction left unmatched. CDR1 and CDR2 from the germline V gene are MNHEY and SMNVEV (reference sequence). CDR3 sequence (DNA): TGTGCCAGCAGTTCGAGGACAGGGTGGAAAAATTCACCCCTCCACTTT. Translating it yields CASSSRTGWKNSPLHF.

This clone was observed a single time. The chain joins TRBV10-2 to TRBJ2-3; D may be TRBD2 (7 bases). V was shortened by 7 bases and J by 2 bases, with 19 bases between the two germline ends. CDR1 and CDR2 (germline): WSHSY, SAAADI. The CDR3 loop spans 16 amino acids. In DNA form, the CDR3 reads TGCGCCAGCACCGGGGGGCGAGGGTCAGTCACAGATACGCAGTATTTT. Its translation is CASTGGRGSVTDTQYF.

This rearrangement joins TRBV5-4 to TRBJ1-1, with TRBD1 identical over 7 bases. The V gene's germline CDR1 is SGHNT and CDR2 YYREEE (reference sequence). The CDR3 is made up of 12 amino acids. V was clipped by 3 bases and J by 11 bases; unmatched bases: 7. CDR3 protein: CASSYTGVRAFF. The CDR3 coding sequence is TGTGCCAGCAGCTATACAGGGGTACGCGCTTTCTTT.

The chain couples TRBV28 to TRBJ1-5, with D maybe TRBD1 (5 bases). This CDR3 has 15 amino acids. CDR1 and CDR2 (germline): MDHEN, SYDVKM. The germline V and J ends were trimmed by 3 bases and 5 bases, with 14 bases remaining between them. CDR3 residues: CASSFVGGGYQPQHF. The CDR3 DNA reads as TGTGCCAGCAGTTTCGTAGGCGGGGGGTATCAGCCCCAGCATTTT.

The chain has TRBV27 and TRBJ1-1, with a possible D match to TRBD1 (5 bases). Germline V gene data show CDR1 as MNHEY and CDR2 as SMNVEV (reference sequence). The CDR3 has 13 residues. V gave up 6 bases and J gave up 4 bases, with 12 bases separating them. In nucleotides, the CDR3 is TGTGCCAGCAGATCAGGAGGGACCACTGAAGCTTTCTTT. Protein sequence: CASRSGGTTEAFF.

This chain uses TRBV19 with TRBJ2-1; no reliable D call. The V end lost 5 bases, the J end lost 7 bases, and 18 bases lay between the germline ends. The CDR3 covers 15 residues. The germline V gene encodes CDR1 LNHDA and CDR2 SQIVND (reference sequence). CDR3 nucleotides: TGTGCCAGTAGTCCTACCCGTTTACCCCAAAATGAGCAGTTCTTC. The encoded protein is CASSPTRLPQNEQFF.

CDR3 protein: CASTGTAGAEQYF. The CDR3 region has the DNA TGTGCCAGCACGGGGACAGCTGGAGCCGAGCAGTACTTC. This sequence joins TRBV6-5 and TRBJ2-7, with 7 bases that match TRBD1. CDR1 and CDR2 from the germline V gene are MNHEY and SVGAGI. Trimming at V came to 7 bases and at J to 6 bases, leaving 9 bases not matched to a gene. The CDR3 consists of 13 residues.

The chain joins TRBV9 to TRBJ2-2; TRBD1 matches at 7 bases. The CDR3 contains 16 residues. CDR1 and CDR2 from the germline V gene are SGDLS and YYNGEE. The trim removed 4 bases at V and 0 bases at J, leaving 6 bases unmatched. This CDR3 is CASSIRDRANTGELFF. CDR3 DNA sequence: TGTGCCAGCAGCATTCGAGACAGGGCGAACACCGGGGAGCTGTTTTTT. The full variable domain, rest sourced from reference TRBV9 and TRBJ2-2, is DSGVTQTPKHLITATGQRVTLRCSPRSGDLSVYWYQQSLDQGLQFLIQYYNGEERAKGNILERFSAQQFPDLHSELNLSSLELGDSALYFCASSIRDRANTGELFFGEGSRLTVL.

This sequence joins TRBV3-1 (or the pseudogene TRBV3-2) and TRBJ1-1; unclear D gene. Germline V gene lookup returns CDR1 LGHDT and CDR2 YNNKEL (reference sequence). Between the trimmed V and J ends, which lost 2 bases and 1 base, there was a span of 8 bases. The CDR3 runs 14 residues. The CDR3 sequence is CASSQRGANTEAFF. The CDR3 region has the DNA TGTGCCAGCAGCCAACGGGGAGCGAACACTGAAGCTTTCTTT.

The chain combines TRBV11-2 with TRBJ2-7; 8 bases line up with TRBD1. The V gene's germline CDR1 is SGHAT and CDR2 FQNNGV. This CDR3 spans 16 amino acids. The J segment lost 4 bases and the V segment lost 4 bases, leaving 12 bases of the junction unmatched. The CDR3 sequence: CASSSIQGGSWYEQYF. The CDR3 DNA sequence: TGTGCCAGCAGCTCGATACAGGGGGGTAGCTGGTACGAGCAGTACTTC.

This chain connects TRBV3-1 (or the pseudogene TRBV3-2) to TRBJ2-5; TRBD2 agrees at 9 bases. The junction had 6 bases not matched to a gene; V was cut back by 7 bases and J by 3 bases. Per the germline V gene, CDR1 is LGHDT and CDR2 is YNNKEL (reference sequence). The CDR3 has 14 amino acids. The CDR3 DNA sequence: TGTGCCAGCAAAGTGGCGGGGGGGGAAGAGACCCAGTACTTC. The encoded protein is CASKVAGGEETQYF.

The V call is TRBV5-1, the J call TRBJ1-1; 10 bases are shared with TRBD1. CDR1 and CDR2 (germline): SGHRS, YFSETQ. V lost 2 bases and J lost 3; bases outside the gene matches: 13. The CDR3 has 18 amino acids. The CDR3 coding sequence is TGCGCCAGCAGCTTTTTTCTAGGACAGGGGGGCTCAGACACTGAAGCTTTCTTT. This translates into CASSFFLGQGGSDTEAFF.